The rows below give T cell receptor beta chains drawn from one sample of a study of T cell repertoires in cytomegalovirus infection. TCRdb used MiXCR to reprocess the reads, holding one entry per CDR3 protein. The data hold some 680,000 distinct CDR3 sequences, with roughly a third observed a single time. The source material was PBMCs. The origin of the receptors is a human donor in good health (CMV status not recorded). Some clones in this sample may be carry-over from other donors' samples. Each CDR3 is given with its conserved first and last residue. The D gene is left open where the match is weak. Size tells how often a clone was seen (once, few, many) or the class of an expanded clone, and some rows leave it out.

v_gene: TRBV18; abundance: -; j_gene: TRBJ1-5; d_gene: TRBD1; CDR3aa: CASSPGGQGAGNQPQHF; CDR3nt: TGTGCCAGCTCACCGGGGGGACAGGGGGCTGGCAATCAGCCCCAGCATTTT
v_gene: TRBV7-4; abundance: -; j_gene: TRBJ1-2; d_gene: -; CDR3aa: CASSPADRINYGYTF; CDR3nt: TGTGCCAGCAGCCCTGCCGACAGAATTAACTATGGCTACACCTTC
v_gene: TRBV12-3/TRBV12-4; abundance: -; j_gene: TRBJ1-5; d_gene: -; CDR3aa: CASSSNSNSNQPQHF; CDR3nt: TGTGCCAGCAGTTCCAATTCCAATAGCAATCAGCCCCAGCATTTT
v_gene: TRBV5-4; abundance: few; j_gene: TRBJ1-6; d_gene: -; CDR3aa: CASSLWGMSQGNNSPLHF; CDR3nt: TGTGCCAGCAGCTTGTGGGGGATGTCCCAGGGAAATAATTCACCCCTCCACTTT
v_gene: TRBV25-1; abundance: -; j_gene: TRBJ1-5; d_gene: -; CDR3aa: CASSPGGRGNQPQHF; CDR3nt: TGTGCCAGCAGCCCGGGGGGCAGGGGCAATCAGCCCCAGCATTTT
v_gene: TRBV7-6; abundance: few; j_gene: TRBJ2-7; d_gene: -; CDR3aa: CASSLVGDSTYEQYF; CDR3nt: TGTGCCAGCAGCTTAGTTGGTGACAGCACCTACGAGCAGTACTTC
v_gene: TRBV7-9; abundance: few; j_gene: TRBJ2-1; d_gene: -; CDR3aa: CASSLRLGTLNNEQFF; CDR3nt: TGTGCCAGCAGCTTAAGGCTTGGGACATTAAACAATGAGCAGTTCTTC
v_gene: TRBV7-2; abundance: -; j_gene: TRBJ2-2; d_gene: -; CDR3aa: CASSLGAGTNTGELFF; CDR3nt: TGTGCCAGCAGCTTAGGGGCAGGAACGAACACCGGGGAGCTGTTTTTT
v_gene: TRBV7-8; abundance: -; j_gene: TRBJ2-1; d_gene: -; CDR3aa: CASSLRWAKVNNEQFF; CDR3nt: TGTGCCAGCAGCTTACGTTGGGCCAAGGTTAACAATGAGCAGTTCTTC
v_gene: TRBV9; abundance: -; j_gene: TRBJ1-2; d_gene: -; CDR3aa: CASSVLGTSYGYTF; CDR3nt: TGTGCCAGCAGCGTGCTCGGGACCTCCTATGGCTACACCTTC
v_gene: TRBV5-4; abundance: few; j_gene: TRBJ2-1; d_gene: TRBD1; CDR3aa: CASSFETGVGDNEQFF; CDR3nt: TGTGCCAGCAGCTTTGAGACAGGGGTCGGAGACAATGAGCAGTTCTTC
v_gene: TRBV12-3/TRBV12-4; abundance: -; j_gene: TRBJ1-6; d_gene: -; CDR3aa: CASSFNPGVYNSPLHF; CDR3nt: TGTGCCAGCAGTTTTAATCCAGGGGTTTATAATTCACCCCTCCACTTT
v_gene: TRBV7-2; abundance: -; j_gene: TRBJ1-1; d_gene: -; CDR3aa: CARSLGISGAKGAEAFF; CDR3nt: TGTGCCAGAAGCTTAGGAATTTCCGGGGCAAAAGGAGCTGAAGCTTTCTTT
v_gene: TRBV28; abundance: many; j_gene: TRBJ2-2; d_gene: -; CDR3aa: CASRYPGHTIELANTGELFF; CDR3nt: TGTGCCAGCAGATATCCGGGACACACGATAGAACTCGCGAACACCGGGGAGCTGTTTTTT
v_gene: TRBV19; abundance: few; j_gene: TRBJ2-2; d_gene: -; CDR3aa: CASREAGGRSTGELFF; CDR3nt: TGTGCCAGTAGGGAGGCAGGAGGTCGGTCGACCGGGGAGCTGTTTTTT
v_gene: TRBV28; abundance: few; j_gene: TRBJ2-1; d_gene: -; CDR3aa: CASDTGRYNEQFF; CDR3nt: TGTGCCAGCGATACAGGGCGCTACAATGAGCAGTTCTTC
v_gene: TRBV27; abundance: many; j_gene: TRBJ1-3; d_gene: -; CDR3aa: CASSRKGASSGNTIYF; CDR3nt: TGTGCCAGCAGTCGGAAGGGCGCGTCCTCTGGAAACACCATATATTTT
v_gene: TRBV28; abundance: -; j_gene: TRBJ1-1; d_gene: -; CDR3aa: CASSTRQKRPFF; CDR3nt: TGTGCCAGCAGTACCAGACAGAAAAGGCCTTTCTTT
v_gene: TRBV30; abundance: -; j_gene: TRBJ2-5; d_gene: -; CDR3aa: CAWSSGVGAIQETQYF; CDR3nt: TGTGCCTGGAGTAGCGGAGTGGGGGCGATCCAAGAGACCCAGTACTTC
v_gene: TRBV20-1; abundance: -; j_gene: TRBJ2-2; d_gene: -; CDR3aa: CSAMGRNTGELFF; CDR3nt: TGCAGTGCTATGGGCAGAAACACCGGGGAGCTGTTTTTT
v_gene: TRBV15; abundance: few; j_gene: TRBJ2-7; d_gene: -; CDR3aa: CATGQFGYEQYF; CDR3nt: TGTGCCACAGGACAGTTTGGCTACGAGCAGTACTTC
v_gene: TRBV20-1; abundance: -; j_gene: TRBJ1-1; d_gene: -; CDR3aa: CSAPYREAAFF; CDR3nt: TGCAGTGCGCCCTACAGAGAGGCGGCTTTCTTT
v_gene: TRBV4-1; abundance: few; j_gene: TRBJ1-2; d_gene: -; CDR3aa: CASSQDPGGSSYGYTF; CDR3nt: TGCGCCAGCAGCCAAGACCCGGGGGGGTCGTCCTATGGCTACACCTTC